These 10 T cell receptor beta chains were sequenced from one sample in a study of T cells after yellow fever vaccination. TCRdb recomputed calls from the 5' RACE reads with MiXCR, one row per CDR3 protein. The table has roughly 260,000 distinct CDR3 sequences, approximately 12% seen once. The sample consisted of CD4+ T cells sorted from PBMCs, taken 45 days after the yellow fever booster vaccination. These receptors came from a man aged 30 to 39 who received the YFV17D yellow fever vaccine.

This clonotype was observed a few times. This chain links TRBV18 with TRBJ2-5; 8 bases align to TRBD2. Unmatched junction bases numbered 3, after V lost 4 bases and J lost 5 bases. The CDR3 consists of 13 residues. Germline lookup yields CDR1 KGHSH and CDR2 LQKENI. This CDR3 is CASSQGLDETQYF. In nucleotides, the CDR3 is TGTGCCAGCTCACAGGGACTAGACGAGACCCAGTACTTC.

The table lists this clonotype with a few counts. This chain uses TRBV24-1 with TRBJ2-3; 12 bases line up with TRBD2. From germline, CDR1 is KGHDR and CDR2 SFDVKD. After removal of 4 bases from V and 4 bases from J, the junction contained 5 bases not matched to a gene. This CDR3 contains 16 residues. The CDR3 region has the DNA TGTGCCACCAGTGACCCCGGACTAGCGGGATCAGATACGCAGTATTTT. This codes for CATSDPGLAGSDTQYF.

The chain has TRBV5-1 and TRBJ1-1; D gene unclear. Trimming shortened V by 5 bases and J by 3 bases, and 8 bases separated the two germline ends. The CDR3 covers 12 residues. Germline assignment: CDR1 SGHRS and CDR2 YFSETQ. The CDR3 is CASRVRDTEAFF. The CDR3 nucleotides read TGCGCCAGCAGGGTCCGGGACACTGAAGCTTTCTTT.

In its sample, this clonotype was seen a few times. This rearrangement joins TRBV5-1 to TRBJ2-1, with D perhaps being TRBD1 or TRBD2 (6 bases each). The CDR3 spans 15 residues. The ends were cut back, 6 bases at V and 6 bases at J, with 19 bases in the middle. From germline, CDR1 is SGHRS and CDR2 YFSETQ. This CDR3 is CASTLEGGRPNEQFF. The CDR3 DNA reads TGCGCCAGCACCTTAGAAGGGGGGAGGCCCAATGAGCAGTTCTTC.

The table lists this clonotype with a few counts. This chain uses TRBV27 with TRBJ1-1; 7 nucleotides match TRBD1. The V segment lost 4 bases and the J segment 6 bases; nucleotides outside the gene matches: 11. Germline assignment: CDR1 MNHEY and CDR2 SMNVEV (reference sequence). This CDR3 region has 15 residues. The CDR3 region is CASSSFSTGSAEAFF. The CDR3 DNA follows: TGTGCCAGCAGTTCTTTTTCGACAGGGAGCGCTGAAGCTTTCTTT.

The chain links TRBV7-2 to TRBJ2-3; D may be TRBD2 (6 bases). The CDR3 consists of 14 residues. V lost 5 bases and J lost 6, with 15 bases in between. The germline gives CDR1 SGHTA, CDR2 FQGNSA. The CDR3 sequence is CASSSLGGVDTQYF. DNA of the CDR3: TGTGCCAGCAGCAGCCTGGGGGGAGTCGATACGCAGTATTTT.

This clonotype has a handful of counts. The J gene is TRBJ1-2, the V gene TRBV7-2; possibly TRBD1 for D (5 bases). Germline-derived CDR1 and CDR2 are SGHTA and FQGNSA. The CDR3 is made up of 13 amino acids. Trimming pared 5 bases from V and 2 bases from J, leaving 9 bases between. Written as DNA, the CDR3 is TGTGCCAGCAGCCCGGGACTGAACTATGGCTACACCTTC. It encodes CASSPGLNYGYTF.

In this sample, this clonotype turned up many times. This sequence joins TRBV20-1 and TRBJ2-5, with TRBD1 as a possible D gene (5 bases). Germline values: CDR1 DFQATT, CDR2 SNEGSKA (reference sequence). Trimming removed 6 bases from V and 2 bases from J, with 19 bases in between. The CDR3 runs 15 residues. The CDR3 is CSAPTPGWRQETQYF. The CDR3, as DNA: TGCAGTGCCCCGACTCCAGGGTGGAGACAAGAGACCCAGTACTTC.

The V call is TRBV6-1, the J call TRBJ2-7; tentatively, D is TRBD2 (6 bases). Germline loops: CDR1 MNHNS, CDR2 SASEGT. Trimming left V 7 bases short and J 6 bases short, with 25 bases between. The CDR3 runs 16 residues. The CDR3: CASMYFPGGKVFEQYF. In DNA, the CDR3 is TGTGCCAGCATGTATTTCCCGGGCGGGAAGGTCTTCGAGCAGTACTTC.

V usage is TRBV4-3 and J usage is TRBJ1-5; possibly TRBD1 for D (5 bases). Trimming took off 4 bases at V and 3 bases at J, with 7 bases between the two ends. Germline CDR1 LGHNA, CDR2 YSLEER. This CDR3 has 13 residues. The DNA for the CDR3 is TGCGCCAGCAGCCTCGGACACAATCAGCCCCAGCATTTT. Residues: CASSLGHNQPQHF.